These 15 T cell receptor beta chains originate from one sample sequenced in a study of Ad26.COV2.S vaccination and SARS-CoV-2 variants. Sequenced by immunoSEQ multiplex PCR; TCRdb stores in-frame clones only, minus some. This sample carries 300,000 to 350,000 clones, approximately 86% of them seen once, and the ten largest clones take more than 1.5%. Regarding treatment: roughly 19 received Ad26.COV2.S at low or high dose, single or two shots; about 5 received placebo; per-sample allocation not given. Sample collection was performed on day 63 after the first vaccine or placebo injection. The sequences come from peripheral blood, collected in a trial of Ad26.COV2.S vaccine versus placebo. All receptors come from a person between 18 and 60 years old who received the Ad26.COV2.S COVID-19 vaccine or a placebo.

The sample holds a few counts of this clone. This chain connects TRBV5-1 to TRBJ2-3; D is possibly TRBD1 or TRBD2 (5 bases each). The V gene lost 4 bases and the J gene lost 5 bases, with 20 bases spanning the gap. CDR3 length: 16 amino acids. Germline CDR1 and CDR2: SGHRS and YFSETQ. The CDR3: CASSRLGERLGDTQYF. CDR3 DNA sequence: TGCGCCAGCAGCCGCTTGGGGGAACGCTTGGGAGATACGCAGTATTTT.

This clone is a singleton in its sample. The chain couples TRBV19 to TRBJ1-6, with D possibly TRBD1 on 6 matching bases. CDR3 length equals 15 residues. Germline CDR1 LNHDA, CDR2 SQIVND (reference sequence). The germline V and J ends were trimmed by 5 bases and 5 bases, with 13 bases remaining between them. CDR3 bases: TGTGCCAGTAGTTCTCGACAGGACCATAATTCACCCCTCCACTTT. Its protein product is CASSSRQDHNSPLHF. Complete variable domain (other parts from reference TRBV19 and TRBJ1-6): DGGITQSPKYLFRKEGQNVTLSCEQNLNHDAMYWYRQDPGQGLRLIYYSQIVNDFQKGDIAEGYSVSREKKESFPLTVTSAQKNPTAFYLCASSSRQDHNSPLHFGNGTRLTVT.

The chain carries TRBV4-2 and TRBJ2-2, with 9 bases that match TRBD2. The germline V gene encodes CDR1 LGHNA and CDR2 YNFKEQ. Trimming took 4 bases from V and 6 from J; bases not matched to a gene: 12. The CDR3 is made up of 17 amino acids. The CDR3 DNA follows: TGTGCCAGCAGCCTTGACGCGGGGGGGCTATTTCCCGGGGAGCTGTTTTTT. Translating gives CASSLDAGGLFPGELFF.

Here the CDR3 reads CASSTSDRGPNQPQHF. The CDR3 DNA reads TGTGCCAGTAGTACCTCGGACAGGGGGCCCAATCAGCCCCAGCATTTT. The rearrangement joins TRBV19 to TRBJ1-5; 11 nucleotides align to TRBD1. CDR1 and CDR2 from the germline V gene are LNHDA and SQIVND (reference sequence). The V segment lost 4 bases and the J segment 3 bases; nucleotides outside the gene matches: 5. This CDR3 is built from 16 residues.

This rearrangement joins TRBV6-6 to TRBJ1-1, with 8 bases matching TRBD1. The CDR3 loop spans 13 amino acids. Germline CDR1 reads MNHNY; CDR2 reads SVGAGI (reference sequence). After removal of 10 bases from V and 2 bases from J, the junction contained 6 bases not matched to a gene. The CDR3 nucleotides are TGTGCCATCAACGACAGGGGAAACACTGAAGCTTTCTTT. This codes for CAINDRGNTEAFF.

The V gene is TRBV6-6, the J gene TRBJ1-6; tentatively, D is TRBD1 (5 bases). The CDR3 spans 15 residues. The V end lost 7 bases, the J end lost 9 bases, and 19 bases lay between the germline ends. Germline V gives CDR1 MNHNY, CDR2 SVGAGI (reference sequence). In nucleotides, the CDR3 is TGTGCCAGCAAGATAACCGGGACGGGGGGTTCACCCCTCCACTTT. Translation gives CASKITGTGGSPLHF.

The rearrangement uses TRBV7-3 and TRBJ2-1, with 10 bases identical to TRBD1. The CDR3 covers 17 residues. Germline values: CDR1 SGHTA, CDR2 FQGTGA. Trimming took 3 bases from V and 8 from J; bases not matched to a gene: 13. The CDR3 DNA follows: TGTGCCAGCAGCTTGATGGGGGCGGGACAGGGGAAACATGAGCAGTTCTTC. It is translated as CASSLMGAGQGKHEQFF.

This chain connects TRBV6-5 to TRBJ1-3; D remains ambiguous. There are 14 residues in the CDR3. CDR1 and CDR2 from the germline V gene are MNHEY and SVGAGI. Trimming left V 0 bases short and J 2 bases short, with 5 bases between. In DNA, the CDR3 is TGTGCCAGCAGTTACTCTCGGACTGGAAACACCATATATTTT. Its translation: CASSYSRTGNTIYF.

The V call is TRBV25-1, the J call TRBJ1-1; D not resolved. This CDR3 has 14 residues. Trimming stripped 4 bases from V and 0 bases from J, with 9 bases between. The V gene's germline CDR1 is MGHDK and CDR2 SYGVNS. CDR3: CASSAAGLNTEAFF. As DNA, the CDR3 is TGTGCCAGCAGTGCGGCAGGCTTGAACACTGAAGCTTTCTTT.

Note on this clone: Within the sample, other DNA sequences also encode this same CDR3. The chain couples TRBV28 to TRBJ1-2; D uncertain. The CDR3 is 12 residues long. V gave up 4 bases and J gave up 0 bases, with 3 bases separating them. CDR1 and CDR2 from the germline V gene are MDHEN and SYDVKM. As DNA, the CDR3 is TGTGCCAGCAGTTCCACTAACTATGGCTACACCTTC. Translated, it gives CASSSTNYGYTF.

J is TRBJ2-3 and V is TRBV2, with D unclear. Germline CDR1 is SNHLY and CDR2 is FYNNEI. This CDR3 region has 14 residues. V was trimmed by 7 bases and J by 4 bases, leaving 15 bases between them. The CDR3 sequence: CASTLDLVADTQYF. Here the CDR3 DNA reads TGTGCCAGCACCCTGGACCTGGTGGCAGATACGCAGTATTTT.

Written as DNA, the CDR3 is TGCGCCAGCAGCTCCAGACTAGCGGTGCAATACGAGCAGTACTTC. Its translation: CASSSRLAVQYEQYF. This sequence joins TRBV4-3 and TRBJ2-7; TRBD2 agrees at 9 bases. Germline-derived CDR1 and CDR2 are LGHNA and YSLEER. The ends lost 5 bases at V and 4 bases at J; junction bases unmatched: 9. The CDR3 consists of 15 residues.

The chain employs TRBV15 and TRBJ2-5, with 8 bases lining up with TRBD1. Germline CDR1 LNHNV, CDR2 YYDKDF (reference sequence). There are 15 residues in the CDR3. J was trimmed by 1 base and V by 4 bases; bases with no gene match: 5. The CDR3 region is CATSTAQGAQETQYF. CDR3 DNA sequence: TGTGCCACCAGCACGGCCCAGGGGGCCCAAGAGACCCAGTACTTC.

The V gene is TRBV11-2, the J gene TRBJ1-2; no clear D. This CDR3 comprises 14 residues. Germline lookup yields CDR1 SGHAT and CDR2 FQNNGV. The V end lost 5 bases, the J end lost 2 bases, and 12 bases lay between the germline ends. The CDR3 DNA reads TGTGCCAGCAGCGACGCCCACGGGAACTATGGCTACACCTTC. It specifies CASSDAHGNYGYTF.

The chain carries TRBV25-1 and TRBJ2-5; TRBD2 aligns across 8 bases. V dropped 3 bases and J dropped 3; count of bases not matched to a gene: 9. From germline, CDR1 is MGHDK and CDR2 SYGVNS. The CDR3 extends over 16 amino acids. CDR3 bases: TGTGCCAGCAGTGATATAAAGCGGGGGTCTAAAGAGACCCAGTACTTC. Its translation is CASSDIKRGSKETQYF.